A selection of T cell receptor beta chains follows, all from one sample in a study of cytomegalovirus exposure and HLA in healthy donors. The repertoire was sequenced with immunoSEQ multiplex PCR; TCRdb's copy has only in-frame clones and lacks some. The table lists some 93,000 clones, less than 80% of them singletons. The sequenced sample consisted of PBMCs. The receptors were sampled from a middle-aged woman in good health and CMV-seronegative. CDR3s include the opening cysteine and the closing phenylalanine or tryptophan. The order of the fields is clone size, V gene, D gene, J gene, CDR3 protein, CDR3 DNA. A D gene is named only where the DNA matches it firmly. Clone size is stated in some rows and not others, as once, few, many or a class when expanded.

clone size: NA; V gene: TRBV11-3; D gene: TRBD2; J gene: TRBJ2-5; CDR3 protein: CASSLAGGETQYF; CDR3 DNA: TGTGCCAGCAGCCTAGCGGGAGGAGAGACCCAGTACTTC
clone size: NA; V gene: TRBV7-9; D gene: NA; J gene: TRBJ2-1; CDR3 protein: CASSFRPTREEQFF; CDR3 DNA: TGTGCCAGCAGCTTTAGGCCTACAAGGGAGGAGCAGTTCTTC
clone size: few; V gene: TRBV30; D gene: NA; J gene: TRBJ1-1; CDR3 protein: CAWSNQVISEAFF; CDR3 DNA: TGTGCCTGGAGTAACCAGGTTATCTCTGAAGCTTTCTTT
clone size: medium-sized; V gene: TRBV6-1; D gene: NA; J gene: TRBJ2-3; CDR3 protein: CASSVGSGADTQYF; CDR3 DNA: TGTGCCAGCAGTGTCGGGAGTGGGGCAGATACGCAGTATTTT
clone size: NA; V gene: TRBV28; D gene: TRBD1; J gene: TRBJ1-4; CDR3 protein: CASSSGTGDPHYYEKLFF; CDR3 DNA: TGTGCCAGCAGTTCCGGGACAGGGGACCCCCACTATTATGAAAAACTGTTTTTT
clone size: NA; V gene: TRBV7-2; D gene: NA; J gene: TRBJ1-2; CDR3 protein: CASSSDRFYGYTF; CDR3 DNA: TGTGCCAGCAGCTCGGACAGATTCTATGGCTACACCTTC
clone size: few; V gene: TRBV29-1; D gene: NA; J gene: TRBJ1-1; CDR3 protein: CSDRGYTEAFF; CDR3 DNA: TGCAGCGACCGAGGGTACACTGAAGCTTTCTTT
clone size: NA; V gene: TRBV5-1; D gene: NA; J gene: TRBJ2-3; CDR3 protein: CASSPQGWPDTQYF; CDR3 DNA: TGCGCCAGCAGCCCACAGGGTTGGCCAGATACGCAGTATTTT
clone size: NA; V gene: TRBV14; D gene: TRBD1; J gene: TRBJ1-2; CDR3 protein: CASSQDTGGRGYTF; CDR3 DNA: TGTGCCAGCAGCCAAGACACAGGGGGCCGTGGCTACACCTTC
clone size: NA; V gene: TRBV28; D gene: TRBD2; J gene: TRBJ2-1; CDR3 protein: CASSLIWGGSYNEQFF; CDR3 DNA: TGTGCCAGCAGTTTAATATGGGGGGGCTCCTACAATGAGCAGTTCTTC
clone size: NA; V gene: TRBV11-2; D gene: TRBD1; J gene: TRBJ2-7; CDR3 protein: CASSWATGGNVYEQYF; CDR3 DNA: TGTGCCAGCAGCTGGGCTACAGGGGGCAACGTCTACGAGCAGTACTTC
clone size: NA; V gene: TRBV7-6; D gene: NA; J gene: TRBJ2-7; CDR3 protein: CASSSTGGGGIEQYF; CDR3 DNA: TGTGCCAGCAGCTCAACAGGGGGGGGAGGCATCGAGCAGTACTTC
clone size: NA; V gene: TRBV6-4; D gene: TRBD1; J gene: TRBJ1-1; CDR3 protein: CASVGQGFGEAFF; CDR3 DNA: TGTGCCAGCGTAGGACAGGGGTTTGGTGAAGCTTTCTTT
clone size: NA; V gene: TRBV2; D gene: NA; J gene: TRBJ2-7; CDR3 protein: CASSPVLGGRTYEQYF; CDR3 DNA: TGTGCCAGCAGCCCTGTTTTGGGGGGTAGGACCTACGAGCAGTACTTC
clone size: NA; V gene: TRBV9; D gene: TRBD1; J gene: TRBJ1-4; CDR3 protein: CASSVAPQGAGNEKLFF; CDR3 DNA: TGTGCCAGCAGCGTAGCTCCCCAGGGGGCGGGTAATGAAAAACTGTTTTTT
clone size: NA; V gene: TRBV15; D gene: NA; J gene: TRBJ2-7; CDR3 protein: CATGRSRGPYEQYF; CDR3 DNA: TGTGCCACCGGGCGAAGCAGGGGCCCCTACGAGCAGTACTTC
clone size: NA; V gene: TRBV4-1; D gene: NA; J gene: TRBJ2-3; CDR3 protein: CASSQDKSGLTDTQYF; CDR3 DNA: TGCGCCAGCAGCCAAGATAAAAGCGGGCTCACAGATACGCAGTATTTT
clone size: NA; V gene: TRBV11-2; D gene: NA; J gene: TRBJ1-2; CDR3 protein: CASSSNGYYGYTF; CDR3 DNA: TGTGCCAGCAGCTCAAACGGTTACTATGGCTACACCTTC
clone size: NA; V gene: TRBV27; D gene: NA; J gene: TRBJ1-2; CDR3 protein: CASSYAGRANYGYTF; CDR3 DNA: TGTGCCAGCAGTTACGCGGGACGGGCTAACTATGGCTACACCTTC
clone size: NA; V gene: TRBV6-1; D gene: NA; J gene: TRBJ2-4; CDR3 protein: CASSERQRRNIQYF; CDR3 DNA: TGTGCCAGCAGTGAAAGGCAGAGGCGAAACATTCAGTACTTC
clone size: NA; V gene: TRBV6-4; D gene: NA; J gene: TRBJ2-2; CDR3 protein: CASSSATGYGTGELFF; CDR3 DNA: TGTGCCAGCAGTTCAGCTACAGGGTATGGTACCGGGGAGCTGTTTTTT
clone size: NA; V gene: TRBV5-1; D gene: NA; J gene: TRBJ2-3; CDR3 protein: CASSLAPGNTQYF; CDR3 DNA: TGCGCCAGCAGCTTGGCCCCGGGTAATACGCAGTATTTT
clone size: NA; V gene: TRBV6-1; D gene: TRBD1; J gene: TRBJ1-1; CDR3 protein: CARTGIRAFF; CDR3 DNA: TGTGCCAGGACAGGGATTCGAGCTTTCTTT
clone size: NA; V gene: TRBV4-2; D gene: NA; J gene: TRBJ1-1; CDR3 protein: CASSQALYELNTEAFF; CDR3 DNA: TGTGCCAGCAGCCAAGCCCTCTACGAGTTGAACACTGAAGCTTTCTTT
clone size: NA; V gene: TRBV25-1; D gene: NA; J gene: TRBJ1-4; CDR3 protein: CASSEYVSEKLFF; CDR3 DNA: TGTGCCAGCAGTGAATACGTCAGTGAAAAACTGTTTTTT
clone size: once; V gene: TRBV6-5; D gene: NA; J gene: TRBJ1-4; CDR3 protein: CASSGGTNEKLFF; CDR3 DNA: TGTGCCAGCAGTGGAGGGACTAATGAAAAACTGTTTTTT
clone size: NA; V gene: TRBV5-1; D gene: TRBD2; J gene: TRBJ2-1; CDR3 protein: CASSGASGSTYNEQFF; CDR3 DNA: TGCGCCAGCAGCGGGGCTAGCGGGAGCACCTACAATGAGCAGTTCTTC
clone size: NA; V gene: TRBV11-3; D gene: TRBD1; J gene: TRBJ1-3; CDR3 protein: CASSQDRGGNTIYF; CDR3 DNA: TGTGCCAGCAGCCAGGACAGGGGAGGAAACACCATATATTTT
clone size: NA; V gene: TRBV5-3; D gene: TRBD2; J gene: TRBJ2-1; CDR3 protein: CARSLVAGVDIPHYNEQFF; CDR3 DNA: TGTGCCAGAAGCTTGGTGGCGGGGGTCGACATTCCCCATTACAATGAGCAGTTCTTC
clone size: NA; V gene: TRBV7-2; D gene: NA; J gene: TRBJ1-5; CDR3 protein: CASSLDRANQPQHF; CDR3 DNA: TGTGCCAGCAGCTTAGACAGGGCCAATCAGCCCCAGCATTTT
clone size: NA; V gene: TRBV5-1; D gene: TRBD2; J gene: TRBJ2-7; CDR3 protein: CASSLARASGSYEQYF; CDR3 DNA: TGCGCCAGCAGCTTGGCCCGGGCTAGCGGGTCCTACGAGCAGTACTTC
clone size: NA; V gene: TRBV10-1; D gene: TRBD1; J gene: TRBJ1-1; CDR3 protein: CASSPGTGNTEAFF; CDR3 DNA: TGCGCCAGCAGCCCCGGGACAGGGAACACTGAAGCTTTCTTT
clone size: NA; V gene: TRBV10-2; D gene: NA; J gene: TRBJ2-1; CDR3 protein: CASTDTSSYNEQFF; CDR3 DNA: TGCGCCAGCACGGACACGAGCTCCTACAATGAGCAGTTCTTC
clone size: few; V gene: TRBV6-6; D gene: TRBD2; J gene: TRBJ2-3; CDR3 protein: CASRSRTSGKYF; CDR3 DNA: TGTGCCAGCAGATCAAGGACTAGCGGGAAGTATTTT
clone size: NA; V gene: TRBV27; D gene: NA; J gene: TRBJ2-3; CDR3 protein: CASSLIAGYDTDTQYF; CDR3 DNA: TGTGCCAGCAGTTTAATCGCGGGATACGACACAGATACGCAGTATTTT
clone size: NA; V gene: TRBV5-1; D gene: TRBD1; J gene: TRBJ2-2; CDR3 protein: CASSDLQGATGELFF; CDR3 DNA: TGCGCCAGCTCAGATTTACAGGGGGCGACCGGGGAGCTGTTTTTT
clone size: NA; V gene: TRBV5-1; D gene: TRBD1; J gene: TRBJ2-1; CDR3 protein: CASSWDRNNEQFF; CDR3 DNA: TGCGCCAGCAGCTGGGACAGAAACAATGAGCAGTTCTTC
clone size: NA; V gene: TRBV11-2; D gene: NA; J gene: TRBJ2-2; CDR3 protein: CASSPARVSGELFF; CDR3 DNA: TGTGCCAGCAGCCCCGCCCGAGTGTCCGGGGAGCTGTTTTTT
clone size: NA; V gene: TRBV11-2; D gene: NA; J gene: TRBJ2-7; CDR3 protein: CASSSGRVSEQYF; CDR3 DNA: TGTGCCAGCAGCTCGGGCAGGGTATCCGAGCAGTACTTC
clone size: NA; V gene: TRBV2; D gene: NA; J gene: TRBJ1-4; CDR3 protein: CASSEEREKLFF; CDR3 DNA: TGTGCCAGCAGTGAAGAGCGAGAAAAACTGTTTTTT
clone size: NA; V gene: TRBV10-1; D gene: TRBD2; J gene: TRBJ2-3; CDR3 protein: CASSPGLAEYTDTQYF; CDR3 DNA: TGCGCCAGCAGTCCTGGACTAGCGGAATACACAGATACGCAGTATTTT
clone size: NA; V gene: TRBV9; D gene: TRBD2; J gene: TRBJ2-3; CDR3 protein: CASSANPQGQSLAGDRPTQYF; CDR3 DNA: TGTGCCAGCAGTGCTAACCCTCAGGGGCAAAGTCTAGCGGGAGATAGGCCTACGCAGTATTTT